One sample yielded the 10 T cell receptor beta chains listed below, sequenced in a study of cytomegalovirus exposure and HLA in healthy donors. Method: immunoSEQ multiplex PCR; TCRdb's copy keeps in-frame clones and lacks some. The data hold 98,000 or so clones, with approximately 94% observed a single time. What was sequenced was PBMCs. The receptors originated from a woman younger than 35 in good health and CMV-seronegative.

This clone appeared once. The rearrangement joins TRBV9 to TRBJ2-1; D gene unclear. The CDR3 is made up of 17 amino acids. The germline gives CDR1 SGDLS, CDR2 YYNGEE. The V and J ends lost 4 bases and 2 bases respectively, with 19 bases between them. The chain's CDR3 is CASSTRSATLTYNEQFF. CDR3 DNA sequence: TGTGCCAGCAGCACCCGTTCCGCGACACTTACCTACAATGAGCAGTTCTTC.

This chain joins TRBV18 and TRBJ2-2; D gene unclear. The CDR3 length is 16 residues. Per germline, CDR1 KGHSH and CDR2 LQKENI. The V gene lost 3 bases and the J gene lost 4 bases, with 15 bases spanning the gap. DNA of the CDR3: TGTGCCAGCTCACCTCCCTCCGGTGCTGGCACCGGGGAGCTGTTTTTT. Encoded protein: CASSPPSGAGTGELFF.

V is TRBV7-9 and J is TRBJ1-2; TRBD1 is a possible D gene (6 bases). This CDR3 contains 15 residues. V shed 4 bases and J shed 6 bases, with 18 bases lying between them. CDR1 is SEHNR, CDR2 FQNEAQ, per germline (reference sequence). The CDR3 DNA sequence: TGTGCCAGCAGCTCCCATTTGGCAGGGGCCAATGGCTACACCTTC. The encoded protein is CASSSHLAGANGYTF.

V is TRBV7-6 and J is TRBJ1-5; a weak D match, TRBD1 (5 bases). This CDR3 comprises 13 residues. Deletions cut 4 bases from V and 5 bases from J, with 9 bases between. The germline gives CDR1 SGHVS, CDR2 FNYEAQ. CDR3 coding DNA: TGTGCCAGCAGCTCCAGGGTAGATCAGCCCCAGCATTTT. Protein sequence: CASSSRVDQPQHF.

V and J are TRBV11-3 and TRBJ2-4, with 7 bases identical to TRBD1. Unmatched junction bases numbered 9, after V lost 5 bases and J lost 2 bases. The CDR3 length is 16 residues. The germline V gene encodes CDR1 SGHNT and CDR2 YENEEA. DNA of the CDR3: TGTGCCAGCAGCCCGGACAGGCAGCACACCAAAAACATTCAGTACTTC. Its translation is CASSPDRQHTKNIQYF.

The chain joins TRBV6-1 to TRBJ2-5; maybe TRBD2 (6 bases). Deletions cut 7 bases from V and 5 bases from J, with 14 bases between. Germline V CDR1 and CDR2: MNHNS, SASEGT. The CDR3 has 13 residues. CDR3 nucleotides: TGTGCCAGCAACCCCCGAGGAGGGGAGACCCAGTACTTC. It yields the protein CASNPRGGETQYF.

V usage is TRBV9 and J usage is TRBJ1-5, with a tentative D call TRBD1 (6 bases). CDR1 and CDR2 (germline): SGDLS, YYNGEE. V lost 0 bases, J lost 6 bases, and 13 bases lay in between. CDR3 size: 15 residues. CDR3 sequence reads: CASSVEAGVGQPQHF. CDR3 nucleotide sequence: TGTGCCAGCAGCGTAGAGGCAGGGGTCGGTCAGCCCCAGCATTTT. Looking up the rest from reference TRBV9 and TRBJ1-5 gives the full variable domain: DSGVTQTPKHLITATGQRVTLRCSPRSGDLSVYWYQQSLDQGLQFLIQYYNGEERAKGNILERFSAQQFPDLHSELNLSSLELGDSALYFCASSVEAGVGQPQHFGDGTRLSIL.

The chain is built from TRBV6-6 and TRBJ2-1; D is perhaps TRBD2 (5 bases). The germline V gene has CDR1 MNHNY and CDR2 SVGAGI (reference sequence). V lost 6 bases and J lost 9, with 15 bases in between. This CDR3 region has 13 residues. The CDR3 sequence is CASRPGNGGEQFF. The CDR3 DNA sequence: TGTGCCAGCAGGCCGGGAAACGGAGGTGAGCAGTTCTTC.

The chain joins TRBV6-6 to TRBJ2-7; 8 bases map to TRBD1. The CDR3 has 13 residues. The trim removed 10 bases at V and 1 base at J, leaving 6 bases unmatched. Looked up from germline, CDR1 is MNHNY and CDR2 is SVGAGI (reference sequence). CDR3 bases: TGTGCCACACTACAGGGGGGATCCTACGAGCAGTACTTC. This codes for CATLQGGSYEQYF.

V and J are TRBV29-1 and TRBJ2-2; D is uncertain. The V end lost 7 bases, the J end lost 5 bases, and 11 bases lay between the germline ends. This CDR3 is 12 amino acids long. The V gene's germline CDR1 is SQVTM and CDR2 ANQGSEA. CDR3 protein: CSAGLRTGELFF. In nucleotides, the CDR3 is TGCAGCGCGGGTTTAAGGACCGGGGAGCTGTTTTTT.